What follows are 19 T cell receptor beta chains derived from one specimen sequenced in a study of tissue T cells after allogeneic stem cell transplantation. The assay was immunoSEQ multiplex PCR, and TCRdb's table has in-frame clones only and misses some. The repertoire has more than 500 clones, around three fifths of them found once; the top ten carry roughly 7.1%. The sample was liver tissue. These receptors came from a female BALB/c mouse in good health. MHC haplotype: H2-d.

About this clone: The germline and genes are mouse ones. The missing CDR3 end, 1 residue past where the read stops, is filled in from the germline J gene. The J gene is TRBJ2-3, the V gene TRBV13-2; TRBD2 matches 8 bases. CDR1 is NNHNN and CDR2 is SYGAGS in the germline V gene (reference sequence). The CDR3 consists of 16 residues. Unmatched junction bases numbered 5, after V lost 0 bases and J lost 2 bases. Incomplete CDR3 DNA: TGTGCCAGCGGTGATGCTCTGGGGGGTGTTGCAGAAACGCTGTAT. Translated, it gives CASGDALGGVAETLY. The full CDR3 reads CASGDALGGVAETLYF.

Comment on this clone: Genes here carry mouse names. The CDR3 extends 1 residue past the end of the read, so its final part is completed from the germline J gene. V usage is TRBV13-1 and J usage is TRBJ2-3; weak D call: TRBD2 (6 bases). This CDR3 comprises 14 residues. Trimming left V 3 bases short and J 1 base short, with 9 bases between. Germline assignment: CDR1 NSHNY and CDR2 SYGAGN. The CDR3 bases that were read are TGTGCCAGCAGTGGGGGGGAGGGTGCAGAAACGCTGTAT. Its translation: CASSGGEGAETLY. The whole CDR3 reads CASSGGEGAETLYF.

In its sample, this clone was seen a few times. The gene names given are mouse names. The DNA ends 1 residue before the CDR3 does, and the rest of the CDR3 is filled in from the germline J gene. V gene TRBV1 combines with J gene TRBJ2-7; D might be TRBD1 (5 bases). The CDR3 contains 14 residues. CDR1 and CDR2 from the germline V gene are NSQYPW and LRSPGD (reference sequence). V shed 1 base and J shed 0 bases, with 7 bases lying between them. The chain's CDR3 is CTCSAGTPSYEQYF. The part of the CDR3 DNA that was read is TGCACCTGCAGTGCAGGGACACCCTCCTATGAACAGTAC.

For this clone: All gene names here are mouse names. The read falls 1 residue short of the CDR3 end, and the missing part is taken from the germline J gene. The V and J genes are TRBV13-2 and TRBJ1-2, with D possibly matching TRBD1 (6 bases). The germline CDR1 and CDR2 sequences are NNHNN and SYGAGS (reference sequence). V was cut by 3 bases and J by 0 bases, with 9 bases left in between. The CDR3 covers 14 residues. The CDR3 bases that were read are TGTGCCAGCGGTGCCGGGACAACAAACTCCGACTACACC. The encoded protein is CASGAGTTNSDYT. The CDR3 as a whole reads CASGAGTTNSDYTF.

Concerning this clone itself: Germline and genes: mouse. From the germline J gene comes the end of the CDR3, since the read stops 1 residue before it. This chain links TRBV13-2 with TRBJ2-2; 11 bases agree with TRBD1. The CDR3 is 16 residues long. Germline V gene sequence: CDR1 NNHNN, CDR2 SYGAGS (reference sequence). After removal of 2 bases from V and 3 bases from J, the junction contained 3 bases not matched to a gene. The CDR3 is CASGDWDRGDTGQLYF. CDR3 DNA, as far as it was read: TGTGCCAGCGGTGACTGGGACAGGGGGGACACCGGGCAGCTCTAC.

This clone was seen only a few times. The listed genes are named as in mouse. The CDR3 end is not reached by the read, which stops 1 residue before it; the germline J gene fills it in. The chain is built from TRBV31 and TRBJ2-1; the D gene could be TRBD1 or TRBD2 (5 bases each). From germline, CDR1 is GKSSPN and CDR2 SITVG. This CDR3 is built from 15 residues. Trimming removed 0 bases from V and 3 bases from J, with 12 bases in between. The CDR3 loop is CAWSLPTGGYAEQFF. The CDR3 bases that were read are TGTGCCTGGAGTCTCCCAACCGGGGGCTATGCTGAGCAGTTC.

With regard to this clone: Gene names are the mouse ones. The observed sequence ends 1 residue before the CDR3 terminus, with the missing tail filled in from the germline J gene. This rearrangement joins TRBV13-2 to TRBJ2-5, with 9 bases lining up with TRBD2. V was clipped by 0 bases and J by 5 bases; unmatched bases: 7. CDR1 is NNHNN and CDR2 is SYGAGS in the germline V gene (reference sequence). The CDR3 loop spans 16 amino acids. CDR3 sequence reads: CASGDAPLGGPDTQYF. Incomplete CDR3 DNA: TGTGCCAGCGGTGATGCCCCCTTGGGGGGGCCAGACACCCAGTAC.

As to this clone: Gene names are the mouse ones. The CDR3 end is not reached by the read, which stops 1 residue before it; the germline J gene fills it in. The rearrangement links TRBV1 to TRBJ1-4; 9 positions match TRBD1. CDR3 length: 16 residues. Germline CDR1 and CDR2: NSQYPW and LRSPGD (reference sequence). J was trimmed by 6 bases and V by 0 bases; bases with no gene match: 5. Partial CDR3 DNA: TGCACCTGCAGTGCAGATGGGACAGGGATCGACGAAAGATTATTT. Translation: CTCSADGTGIDERLF. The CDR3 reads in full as CTCSADGTGIDERLFF.

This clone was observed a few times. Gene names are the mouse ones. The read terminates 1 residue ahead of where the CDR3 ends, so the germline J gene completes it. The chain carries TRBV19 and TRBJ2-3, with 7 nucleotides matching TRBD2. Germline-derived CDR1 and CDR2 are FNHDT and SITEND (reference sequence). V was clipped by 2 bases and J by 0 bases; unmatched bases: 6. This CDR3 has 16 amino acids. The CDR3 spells CASSISWGTSAETLYF. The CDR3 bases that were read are TGTGCCAGCAGTATCTCCTGGGGGACTAGTGCAGAAACGCTGTAT.

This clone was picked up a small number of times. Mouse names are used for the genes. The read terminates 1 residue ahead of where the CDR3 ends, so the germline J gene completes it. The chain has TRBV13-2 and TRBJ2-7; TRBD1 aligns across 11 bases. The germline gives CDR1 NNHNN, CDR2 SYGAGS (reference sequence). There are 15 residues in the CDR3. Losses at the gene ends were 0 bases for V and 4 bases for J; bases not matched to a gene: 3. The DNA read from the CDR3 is TGTGCCAGCGGTGATGCCGGGGACAGGGGGTATGAACAGTAC. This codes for CASGDAGDRGYEQY. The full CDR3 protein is CASGDAGDRGYEQYF.

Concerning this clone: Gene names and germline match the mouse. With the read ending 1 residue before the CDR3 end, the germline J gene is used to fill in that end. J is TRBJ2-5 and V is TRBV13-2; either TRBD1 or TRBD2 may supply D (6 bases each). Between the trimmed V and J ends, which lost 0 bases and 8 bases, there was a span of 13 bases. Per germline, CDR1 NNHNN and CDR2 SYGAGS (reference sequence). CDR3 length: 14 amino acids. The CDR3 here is CASGDAWGPGTQYF. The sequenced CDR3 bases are TGTGCCAGCGGTGATGCATGGGGGCCGGGCACCCAGTAC.

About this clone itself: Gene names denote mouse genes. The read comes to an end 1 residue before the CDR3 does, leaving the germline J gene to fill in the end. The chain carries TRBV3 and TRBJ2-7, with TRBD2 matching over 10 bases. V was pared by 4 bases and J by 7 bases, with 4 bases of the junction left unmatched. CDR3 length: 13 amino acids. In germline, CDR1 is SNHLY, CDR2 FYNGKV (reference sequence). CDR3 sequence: CASSYWGGREQYF. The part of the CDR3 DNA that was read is TGTGCCAGCAGCTACTGGGGGGGGCGCGAACAGTAC.

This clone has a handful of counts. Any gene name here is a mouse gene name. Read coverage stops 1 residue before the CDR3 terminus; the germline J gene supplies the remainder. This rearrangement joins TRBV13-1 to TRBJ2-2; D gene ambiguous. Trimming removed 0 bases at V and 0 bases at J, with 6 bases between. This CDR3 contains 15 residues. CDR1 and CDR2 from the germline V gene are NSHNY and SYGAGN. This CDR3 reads CASSDASANTGQLYF. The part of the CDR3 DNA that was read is TGTGCCAGCAGTGATGCCAGTGCAAACACCGGGCAGCTCTAC.

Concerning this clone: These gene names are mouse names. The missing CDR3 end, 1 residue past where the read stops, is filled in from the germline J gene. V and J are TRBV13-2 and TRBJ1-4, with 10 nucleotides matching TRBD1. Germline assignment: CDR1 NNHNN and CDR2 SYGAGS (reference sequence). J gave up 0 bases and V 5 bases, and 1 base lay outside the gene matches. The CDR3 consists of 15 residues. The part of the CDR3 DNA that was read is TGTGCCAGCGGGGACAGGGGGGTTTCCAACGAAAGATTATTT. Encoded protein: CASGDRGVSNERLF. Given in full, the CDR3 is CASGDRGVSNERLFF.

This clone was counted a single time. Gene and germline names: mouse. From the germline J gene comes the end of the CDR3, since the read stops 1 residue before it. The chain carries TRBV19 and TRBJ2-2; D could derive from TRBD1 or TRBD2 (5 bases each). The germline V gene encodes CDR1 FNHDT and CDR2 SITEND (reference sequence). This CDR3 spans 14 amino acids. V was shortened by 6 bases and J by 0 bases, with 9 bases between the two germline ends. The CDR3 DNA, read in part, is TGTGCCAGCAAGCGGGGGTCAAACACCGGGCAGCTCTAC. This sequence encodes CASKRGSNTGQLY. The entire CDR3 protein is CASKRGSNTGQLYF.

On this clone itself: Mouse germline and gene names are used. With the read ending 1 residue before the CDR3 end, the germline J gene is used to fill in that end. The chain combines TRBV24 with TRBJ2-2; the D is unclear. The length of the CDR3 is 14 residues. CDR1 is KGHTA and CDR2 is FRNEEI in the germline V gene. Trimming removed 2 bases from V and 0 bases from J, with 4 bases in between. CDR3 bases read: TGTGCCAGCAGTCTGCAGGCAAACACCGGGCAGCTCTAC. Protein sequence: CASSLQANTGQLY. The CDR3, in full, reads CASSLQANTGQLYF.

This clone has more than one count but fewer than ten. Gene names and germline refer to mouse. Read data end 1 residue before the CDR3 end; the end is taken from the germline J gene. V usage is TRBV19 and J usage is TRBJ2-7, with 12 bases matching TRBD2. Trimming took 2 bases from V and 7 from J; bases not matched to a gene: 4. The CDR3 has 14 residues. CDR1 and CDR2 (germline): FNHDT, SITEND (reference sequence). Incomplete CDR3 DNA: TGTGCCAGCAGTATGACTGGGGGGGCGCGAGAACAGTAC. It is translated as CASSMTGGAREQY. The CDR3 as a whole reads CASSMTGGAREQYF.

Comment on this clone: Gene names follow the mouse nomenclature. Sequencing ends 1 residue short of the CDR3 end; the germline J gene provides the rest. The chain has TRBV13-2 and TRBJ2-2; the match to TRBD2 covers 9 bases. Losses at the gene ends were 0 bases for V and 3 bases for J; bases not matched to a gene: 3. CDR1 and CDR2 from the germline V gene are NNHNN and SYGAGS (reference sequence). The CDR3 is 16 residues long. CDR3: CASGDAGTGYTGQLYF. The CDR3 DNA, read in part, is TGTGCCAGCGGTGATGCTGGGACTGGGTACACCGGGCAGCTCTAC.

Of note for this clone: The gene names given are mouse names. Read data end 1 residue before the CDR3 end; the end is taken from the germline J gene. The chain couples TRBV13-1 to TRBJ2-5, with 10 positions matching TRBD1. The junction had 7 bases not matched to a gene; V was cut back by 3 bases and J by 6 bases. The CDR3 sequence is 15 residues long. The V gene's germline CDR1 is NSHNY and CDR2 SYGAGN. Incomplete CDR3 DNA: TGTGCCAGCAGTGGGCCGGGACAGGGGACGGACACCCAGTAC. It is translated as CASSGPGQGTDTQY. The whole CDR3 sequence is CASSGPGQGTDTQYF.